The following is a T cell receptor beta chain sequence with its context. V was clipped by 3 bases and J by 4 bases, with 21 bases between them. Germline V gene sequence: CDR1 SGHDT, CDR2 YYEEEE. There are 17 residues in the CDR3. These data are taken from a study of blood T cell repertoires in COVID-19. Profiling relied on immunoSEQ multiplex PCR, and the TCRdb table lists in-frame clones only, not all of them. The table includes about 190,000 clones, approximately 91% detected once. This TCR came from a woman in her thirties or forties who had recovered from COVID-19. The material sequenced was peripheral blood. The chain has TRBV5-6 and TRBJ2-3; a possible D gene is TRBD2 (5 bases). CDR3 protein: CASSSGVFWTVPDTQYF. In DNA, the CDR3 is TGTGCCAGCAGCTCTGGTGTATTTTGGACTGTTCCAGATACGCAGTATTTT.